The 9 T cell receptor beta chains listed next were all sequenced from one sample in a study of shared clonotypes between healthy human individuals. Clones were read by immunoSEQ multiplex PCR, and TCRdb kept only the in-frame ones, dropping some. Of approximately 440,000 clones listed, over 60% were seen once; the top ten hold 9.5% to 15%. The specimen was PBMCs. These receptors were collected from a woman in her forties in good health. Some clones in this sample may be carry-over from other donors' samples.

Concerning this clone itself: Given a far larger clone just one base away, this is likely a sequencing read error. V usage is TRBV7-2 and J usage is TRBJ2-7; 7 nucleotides agree with TRBD1. The V segment lost 6 bases and the J segment 5 bases; nucleotides outside the gene matches: 7. CDR1 SGHTA and CDR2 FQGNSA come from the germline V gene. The CDR3 contains 13 residues. The CDR3 spells CASRPTGVHEQYF. The CDR3 DNA reads as TGTGCCAGCAGGCCTACAGGGGTCCACGAGCAGTACTTC.

This clone occurred a few times. The chain couples TRBV28 to TRBJ2-1; TRBD1 aligns across 7 bases. Germline CDR1 is MDHEN and CDR2 is SYDVKM. The CDR3 has 13 residues. J was trimmed by 9 bases and V by 6 bases; bases with no gene match: 8. DNA of the CDR3: TGTGCCAGCAGGGCAGGGGGTCGGGGTGAGCAGTTCTTC. Protein: CASRAGGRGEQFF.

The chain employs TRBV5-4 and TRBJ2-7, with D perhaps matching TRBD1 (6 bases). Germline V CDR1 and CDR2: SGHNT, YYREEE (reference sequence). Trimming shortened V by 2 bases and J by 7 bases, and 13 bases separated the two germline ends. The CDR3 has 13 residues. CDR3 amino acids: CASSFTGLREQYF. The CDR3 DNA reads TGTGCCAGCAGCTTTACAGGGTTGAGGGAGCAGTACTTC. Looking up the rest from reference TRBV5-4 and TRBJ2-7 gives the full variable domain: ETGVTQSPTHLIKTRGQQVTLRCSSQSGHNTVSWYQQALGQGPQFIFQYYREEENGRGNFPPRFSGLQFPNYSSELNVNALELDDSALYLCASSFTGLREQYFGPGTRLTVT.

The V gene is TRBV5-1, the J gene TRBJ1-3; a possible D gene is TRBD1 (5 bases). Trimming shortened V by 0 bases and J by 1 base, and 14 bases separated the two germline ends. Looked up from germline, CDR1 is SGHRS and CDR2 is YFSETQ. This CDR3 comprises 17 residues. In DNA form, the CDR3 reads TGCGCCAGCAGCTTGGCTGCAGGGAGGTCGTCTGGAAACACCATATATTTT. It codes for CASSLAAGRSSGNTIYF.

The rearrangement uses TRBV25-1 and TRBJ2-7, with TRBD2 as a possible D gene (5 bases). Germline CDR1 and CDR2: MGHDK and SYGVNS. V lost 7 bases, J lost 4 bases, and 20 bases lay in between. The CDR3 consists of 15 residues. The CDR3 reads CASTPPLGSGYEQYF. The CDR3 DNA sequence: TGTGCCAGCACCCCCCCACTGGGGAGCGGATACGAGCAGTACTTC.

V is TRBV7-8 and J is TRBJ2-7, with D tentatively TRBD2 (5 bases). Per germline, CDR1 SGHVS and CDR2 FQNEAQ. V lost 1 base and J 4 bases, leaving 14 bases between the germline ends. The CDR3 loop spans 15 amino acids. This chain's CDR3 is CASSLGAGKGYEQYF. CDR3 sequence (DNA): TGTGCCAGCAGCTTAGGGGCGGGTAAGGGATACGAGCAGTACTTC.

In regard to this clone: The germline gene is not matched at one end of the junction; a read error may be the cause. V gene TRBV7-7 combines with J gene TRBJ2-7; D uncertain. This CDR3 region has 13 residues. Germline V gives CDR1 SSHAT, CDR2 FNYEAQ (reference sequence). CDR3 in amino acids: CASSPGPPYEQYF. The CDR3 DNA reads TGTGCTAGCAGCCCAGGACCGCCCTACGAGCAGTACTTC.

As to this clone: The junction shows a germline mismatch at one end, possibly a read error. This sample includes further DNA sequences coding for the same CDR3. CDR3 DNA sequence: TGTGCCAGCAGCTTATATGGCGGCTCCTACGAGCAGTACTTC. Amino acids: CASSLYGGSYEQYF. This chain connects TRBV28 to TRBJ2-7; D not resolved. Germline CDR1 reads MDHEN; CDR2 reads SYDVKM. The CDR3 has 14 amino acids.

V gene TRBV7-9 combines with J gene TRBJ2-5, with D possibly being TRBD2 (6 bases). The J call may be wrong; the DNA end is better matched by TRBJ2-7. The CDR3 runs to 12 residues. Germline CDR1 is SEHNR and CDR2 is FQNEAQ (reference sequence). The CDR3: CASRGGPYEQYF. The CDR3 nucleotides read TGTGCCAGCAGGGGGGGACCCTACGAGCAGTACTTC.